This T cell receptor beta chain comes out of a study of vaccination effects on CD4 cells after COVID-19. Study-level findings and limits: Long after vaccination, the clones induced by infection and by vaccine shrank markedly in size. Few convalescent patients, and no early post-infection timepoints, were available to the study.

Under the ViraFEST assay, PBMC were stimulated with viral peptide pools so that antigen-specific CD4+ T cells expanded. Sequencing was performed afterwards. Isolating CD4+ T cells followed approximately ten days of culture. Vaccine recipients had no previous SARS-CoV-2 infection; their nucleocapsid antibodies were negative. The culture medium for two million PBMC per well included about 10 IU/ml IL-2 and about 10 ug/ml peptides. Half-medium changes using IL-2 medium occurred on days 3 and 7. With 5 bases removed from V and 2 bases from J, the gap between germline ends came to 21 bases. The V gene's germline CDR1 is MDHEN and CDR2 SYDVKM. CDR3 length: 17 residues. Details on this clone: The antigen is undetermined.

The data were produced by immunoSEQ multiplex PCR, yet TCRdb's version contains in-frame clones alone and is incomplete. The sample has some 69,000 clones; about 70% are singletons. This sample comprised CD4+ T cells from PBMCs cultured with HCoV-NL63 spike peptides, obtained before COVID-19 vaccination. The source is a human donor who received a COVID-19 vaccine. The chain is built from TRBV28 and TRBJ2-5; TRBD1 might be the D (7 bases). The CDR3 loop reads CASSASTGAGSQETQYF. The CDR3 nucleotides read TGTGCCAGCAGTGCATCAACAGGGGCGGGGTCTCAAGAGACCCAGTACTTC.